This record covers a single T cell receptor beta chain. The sample originates from a study of OX40 agonist ivuxolimab in advanced cancers. Study details: Ivuxolimab, an antibody acting as an agonist of OX40 (CD134), was used to treat patients. Patients with hepatocellular carcinoma, melanoma, renal cell or head and neck cancer made up the dose-escalation patients.

Germline CDR1 and CDR2: SGHRS and YFSETQ. There are 15 residues in the CDR3. V dropped 0 bases and J dropped 8; count of bases not matched to a gene: 6. Patients were ruled out by autoimmune disease history or systemic immunosuppression. Some clones are missing from TCRdb's copy, which holds only in-frame ones; the method was immunoSEQ multiplex PCR. This sample has roughly 43,000 clones, with about nine tenths found just once. The receptor was isolated from an adult with an advanced solid tumor such as melanoma, head and neck, liver or kidney cancer. The chain links TRBV5-1 to TRBJ2-1; 9 nucleotides agree with TRBD1. This material consisted of CD4+ or CD8+ T cells sorted from blood, taken in a trial of the OX40 agonist ivuxolimab. The CDR3 protein is CASSLGRTGVYEQFF. CDR3 nucleotide sequence: TGCGCCAGCAGCTTGGGTCGGACAGGGGTTTATGAGCAGTTCTTC.